Listed below are T cell receptor beta chains from one sample, sequenced in a study of shared clonotypes between healthy human individuals. Sequencing was performed with immunoSEQ multiplex PCR; in TCRdb, only in-frame clones are kept and a portion is missing. This table holds roughly 700,000 clones, around 74% found once. Source material: memory CD4+ T cells sorted from blood. Source of these receptors: a woman aged 30 to 39 in good health. CDR3s leave out the opening cysteine and the closing phenylalanine or tryptophan. Each record gives: V gene, clone size, D gene, J gene, CDR3 protein. D genes are given only for firm matches. Clone sizes are given selectively: once, few, many, or a class where the clone is expanded.

>TRBV9|.|TRBD2|TRBJ2-7
ASSVGDSGRVEQY
>TRBV10-2|few|.|TRBJ2-2
ASSGGLASGELF
>TRBV28|.|.|TRBJ2-7
ASSSAQGPEQY
>TRBV11-3|.|.|TRBJ2-1
ASSGLGSSYNEQF
>TRBV7-9|few|.|TRBJ1-5
ASSPAFQGDQPQH
>TRBV25-1|.|TRBD1|TRBJ2-7
ASSDKRTGHEQY
>TRBV19|.|TRBD1|TRBJ2-1
ASSPRTGVYNEQF
>TRBV4-1|.|.|TRBJ1-5
ASSQVGGNQPQH
>TRBV6-5|.|TRBD1|TRBJ1-5
ASRRTGRQPQH
>TRBV6-5|.|TRBD1|TRBJ2-7
ASSYSTQGVYEQY
>TRBV7-8|.|TRBD1|TRBJ1-5
ASSSKTGGSNQPQH
>TRBV18|.|.|TRBJ2-7
ASSPGEQPYEQY
>TRBV7-9|few|.|TRBJ2-5
ASSPNSVQETQY
>TRBV13|.|TRBD2|TRBJ2-7
ASSLRLAEPPH
>TRBV19|.|TRBD2|TRBJ2-5
ASSFSGLAGDGETQY
>TRBV5-1|.|.|TRBJ1-1
ASSTRTGARSTEAF
>TRBV9|.|.|TRBJ2-7
ASSPGDYEQY
>TRBV6-1|.|.|TRBJ2-1
ASSEGTAYNEQF
>TRBV7-9|.|.|TRBJ1-5
ASSAGGNQPQH
>TRBV6-1|.|.|TRBJ1-2
ASSEAAGSYGYT
>TRBV7-7|.|.|TRBJ2-7
ASSLLGSYEQY
>TRBV13|.|.|TRBJ1-1
ASSLDFGGAQSEAF
>TRBV27|.|TRBD2|TRBJ2-2
ASRKIGLADTGELF
>TRBV6-6|.|.|TRBJ2-3
ASSPSRSTDTQY
>TRBV15|.|.|TRBJ2-2
ATSRDLVGGYTGELF
>TRBV2|.|TRBD2|TRBJ2-7
ASSGTSGRTYEQY
>TRBV19|.|TRBD2|TRBJ2-1
ASSLEGLAGGVEQF
>TRBV28|.|TRBD1|TRBJ2-2
ASRRTGSTGELF
>TRBV9|.|.|TRBJ2-2
ASSPQGGPNTGELF
>TRBV7-6|.|TRBD2|TRBJ2-1
ASSLALSGSGNEQF
>TRBV5-1|.|.|TRBJ2-1
ASLRDTDYNEQF
>TRBV29-1|.|.|TRBJ2-7
SVASSGKQY
>TRBV6-1|once|TRBD1|TRBJ2-3
ASSGTGFQGGTDTQY
>TRBV30|few|TRBD1|TRBJ2-2
AWSKKTGSTGELF
>TRBV28|.|TRBD2|TRBJ2-2
ASSGGASGETGELF
>TRBV30|.|TRBD1|TRBJ1-2
AWSVTGGSGYT
>TRBV5-1|.|.|TRBJ2-7
ASSSPQGGRGSYEQY
>TRBV5-1|.|.|TRBJ2-5
ASSLIRETQY
>TRBV6-1|few|TRBD1|TRBJ1-2
ASSPAGTVLYGYT
>TRBV7-8|.|.|TRBJ1-5
ASSLQRSKPQH
>TRBV7-3|.|.|TRBJ2-1
ASSPSGRSDNEQF
>TRBV23-1|.|TRBD2|TRBJ2-7
ASRASGSSYEQY
>TRBV6-1|.|TRBD1|TRBJ2-7
ASRSGQGNEQY
>TRBV11-3|.|TRBD2|TRBJ2-1
ASSETSGSFEYNEQF
>TRBV5-1|many|.|TRBJ2-1
ASSPNSMGTGYNEQF
>TRBV27|few|TRBD1|TRBJ2-1
ASSLSQGALSYNEQF
>TRBV11-1|.|TRBD2|TRBJ2-7
ASSLLRTSGYSYEQY
>TRBV19|.|.|TRBJ2-5
ASSTGQQETQY
>TRBV29-1|.|TRBD2|TRBJ2-1
SVWTSGRVWHEQF
>TRBV10-2|.|.|TRBJ2-2
ASSEIGRSFGELF
>TRBV7-2|.|.|TRBJ2-3
ASSSRGDTQY
>TRBV20-1|few|.|TRBJ2-3
SASHDTQY
>TRBV7-9|few|TRBD1|TRBJ2-6
ASSPGARGLFGANVLT
>TRBV2|.|.|TRBJ2-1
ASGQDYYNEQF
>TRBV6-4|few|.|TRBJ2-2
ASSDSKGGHTGELF
>TRBV30|many|TRBD1|TRBJ1-2
AWRATGGAGGYT
>TRBV4-1|many|TRBD2|TRBJ2-2
ASSQEKGLTTGELF
>TRBV7-3|.|.|TRBJ1-1
ASSRGGTEAF
>TRBV19|.|.|TRBJ1-1
ASSIGPLNTEAF
>TRBV5-4|.|.|TRBJ2-2
ASSLRRQVNTGELF